This T cell receptor beta chain originates from a study of CD8 T cells in Susac syndrome. Study-wide background: Treatment at blood withdrawal was none, corticosteroids, or intravenous immunoglobulin alone in Susac syndrome patients.

Random hexamers were used to reverse transcribe an amount of about 0.45 to 1 ug RNA. Across 54 Vbeta and 13 Jbeta, TCR beta CDR3 was amplified with immunoSEQ multiplex PCR. TCRdb reanalysed the immunoSEQ multiplex PCR reads using MiXCR and keeps one entry per CDR3 protein. The sample has around 100,000 distinct CDR3 sequences; approximately 95% are singletons. Trimming left V 2 bases short and J 1 base short, with 19 bases between. The CDR3 runs 18 residues. Per germline, CDR1 MNHEY and CDR2 SMNVEV (reference sequence). Sequencing of TCR beta was undertaken in CD8+ and CD4+ T cells derived from blood.

The sequenced sample consisted of CD8+ T cells from PBMCs. The TCR originated in a human donor with Susac syndrome. V and J are TRBV27 and TRBJ2-3, with a possible D match to TRBD2 (6 bases). The CDR3 nucleotides are TGTGCCAGCAGTTTACTGGGAGGACCCGAGTACGGCACAGATACGCAGTATTTT. It codes for CASSLLGGPEYGTDTQYF.